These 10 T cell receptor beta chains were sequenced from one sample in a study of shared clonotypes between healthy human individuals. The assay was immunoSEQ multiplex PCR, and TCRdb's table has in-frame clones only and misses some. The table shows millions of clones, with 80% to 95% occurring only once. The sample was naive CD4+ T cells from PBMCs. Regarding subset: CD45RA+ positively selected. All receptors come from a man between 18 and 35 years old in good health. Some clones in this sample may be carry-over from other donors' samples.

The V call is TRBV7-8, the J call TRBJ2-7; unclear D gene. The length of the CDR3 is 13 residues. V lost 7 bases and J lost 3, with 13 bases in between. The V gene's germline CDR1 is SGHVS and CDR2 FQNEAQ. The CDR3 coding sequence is TGTGCCAGCACCCAACCAACAAACTACGAGCAGTACTTC. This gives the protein CASTQPTNYEQYF.

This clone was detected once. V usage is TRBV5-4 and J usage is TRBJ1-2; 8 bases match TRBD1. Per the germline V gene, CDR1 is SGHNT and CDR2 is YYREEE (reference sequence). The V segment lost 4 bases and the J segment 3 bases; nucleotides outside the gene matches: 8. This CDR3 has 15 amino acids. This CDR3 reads CASSTPGQAHYGYTF. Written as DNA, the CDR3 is TGTGCCAGCAGCACCCCGGGACAGGCGCACTATGGCTACACCTTC. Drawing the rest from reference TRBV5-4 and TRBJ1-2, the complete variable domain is ETGVTQSPTHLIKTRGQQVTLRCSSQSGHNTVSWYQQALGQGPQFIFQYYREEENGRGNFPPRFSGLQFPNYSSELNVNALELDDSALYLCASSTPGQAHYGYTFGSGTRLTVV.

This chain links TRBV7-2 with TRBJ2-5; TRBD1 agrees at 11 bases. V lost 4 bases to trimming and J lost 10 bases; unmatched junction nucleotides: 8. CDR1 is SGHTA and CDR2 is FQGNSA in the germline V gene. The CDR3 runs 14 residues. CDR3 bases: TGTGCCAGCAGCTACCGGGACAGGGGGAGGGTCCAGTACTTC. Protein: CASSYRDRGRVQYF.

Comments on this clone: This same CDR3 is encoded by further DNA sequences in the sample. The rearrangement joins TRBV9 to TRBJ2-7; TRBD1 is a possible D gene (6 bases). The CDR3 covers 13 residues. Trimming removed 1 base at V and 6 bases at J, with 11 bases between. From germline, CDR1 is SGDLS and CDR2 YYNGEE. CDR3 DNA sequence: TGTGCCAGCAGCGTAACAGGGCAGGGCGAGCAGTACTTC. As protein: CASSVTGQGEQYF. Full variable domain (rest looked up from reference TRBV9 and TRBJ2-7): DSGVTQTPKHLITATGQRVTLRCSPRSGDLSVYWYQQSLDQGLQFLIQYYNGEERAKGNILERFSAQQFPDLHSELNLSSLELGDSALYFCASSVTGQGEQYFGPGTRLTVT.

This CDR3 reads CASSFRTGGTEAFF. For the CDR3, the DNA is TGTGCCAGCAGTTTCAGAACCGGAGGCACTGAAGCTTTCTTT. This chain connects TRBV6-5 to TRBJ1-1, with D uncertain. The CDR3 covers 14 residues. Germline CDR1 and CDR2: MNHEY and SVGAGI. Trimming removed 4 bases from V and 4 bases from J, with 13 bases in between.

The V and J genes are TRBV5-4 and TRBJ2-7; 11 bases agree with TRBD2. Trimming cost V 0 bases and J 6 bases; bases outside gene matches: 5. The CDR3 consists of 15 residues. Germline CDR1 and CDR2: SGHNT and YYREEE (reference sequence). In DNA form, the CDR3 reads TGTGCCAGCAGCTTGGACCTAGCGGGAGGAGGCGAGCAGTACTTC. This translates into CASSLDLAGGGEQYF.

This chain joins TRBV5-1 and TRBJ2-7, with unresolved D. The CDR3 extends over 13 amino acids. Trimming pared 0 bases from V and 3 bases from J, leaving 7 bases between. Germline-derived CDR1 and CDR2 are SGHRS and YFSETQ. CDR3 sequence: CASSLGKSYEQYF. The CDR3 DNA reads TGCGCCAGCAGCTTGGGAAAAAGCTACGAGCAGTACTTC.

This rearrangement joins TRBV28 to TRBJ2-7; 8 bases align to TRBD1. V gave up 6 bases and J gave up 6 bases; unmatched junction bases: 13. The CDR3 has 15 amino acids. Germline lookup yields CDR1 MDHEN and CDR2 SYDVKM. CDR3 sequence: CASRARQGRGREQYF. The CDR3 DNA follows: TGTGCCAGCAGAGCTCGACAGGGGAGAGGGCGCGAGCAGTACTTC. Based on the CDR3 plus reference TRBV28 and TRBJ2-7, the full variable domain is DVKVTQSSRYLVKRTGEKVFLECVQDMDHENMFWYRQDPGLGLRLIYFSYDVKMKEKGDIPEGYSVSREKKERFSLILESASTNQTSMYLCASRARQGRGREQYFGPGTRLTVT.

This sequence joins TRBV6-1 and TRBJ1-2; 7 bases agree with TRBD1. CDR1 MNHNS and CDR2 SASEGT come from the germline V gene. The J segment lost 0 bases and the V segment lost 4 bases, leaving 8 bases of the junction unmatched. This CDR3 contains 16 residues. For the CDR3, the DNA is TGTGCCAGCAGTGTGCCCCAGGGGGTCCCTAACTATGGCTACACCTTC. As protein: CASSVPQGVPNYGYTF.

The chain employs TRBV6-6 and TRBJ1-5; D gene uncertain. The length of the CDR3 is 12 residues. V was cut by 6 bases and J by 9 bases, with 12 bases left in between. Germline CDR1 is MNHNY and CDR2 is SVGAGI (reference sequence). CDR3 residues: CASRGGDGPQHF. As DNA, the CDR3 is TGTGCCAGCAGAGGCGGTGACGGGCCCCAGCATTTT.